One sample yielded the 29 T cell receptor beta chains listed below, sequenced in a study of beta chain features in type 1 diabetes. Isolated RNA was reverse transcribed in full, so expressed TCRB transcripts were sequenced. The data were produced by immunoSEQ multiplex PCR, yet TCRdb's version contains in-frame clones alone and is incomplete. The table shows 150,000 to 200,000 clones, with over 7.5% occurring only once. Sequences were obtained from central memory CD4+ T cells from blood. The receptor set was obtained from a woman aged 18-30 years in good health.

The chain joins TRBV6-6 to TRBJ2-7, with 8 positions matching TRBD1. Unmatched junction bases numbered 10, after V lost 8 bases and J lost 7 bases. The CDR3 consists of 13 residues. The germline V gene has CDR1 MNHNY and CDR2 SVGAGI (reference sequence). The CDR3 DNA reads TGTGCCAGCCGGCGGACAGGGAAGGAAGAGCAGTACTTC. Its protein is CASRRTGKEEQYF.

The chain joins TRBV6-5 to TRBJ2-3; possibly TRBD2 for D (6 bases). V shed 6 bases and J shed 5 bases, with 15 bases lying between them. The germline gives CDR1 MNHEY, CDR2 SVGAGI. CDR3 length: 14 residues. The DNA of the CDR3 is TGTGCCAGCAGAAGGGGCGTGGGAGGAGATACGCAGTATTTT. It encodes CASRRGVGGDTQYF.

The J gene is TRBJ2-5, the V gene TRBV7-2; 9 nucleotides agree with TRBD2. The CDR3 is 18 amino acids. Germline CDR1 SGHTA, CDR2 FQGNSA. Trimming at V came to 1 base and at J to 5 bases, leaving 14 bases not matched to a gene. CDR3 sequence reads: CASSLGVASGIARETQYF. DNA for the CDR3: TGTGCCAGCAGCTTAGGTGTTGCTAGCGGGATTGCCCGGGAGACCCAGTACTTC. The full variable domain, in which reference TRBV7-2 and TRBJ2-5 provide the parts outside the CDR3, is GAGVSQSPSNKVTEKGKDVELRCDPISGHTALYWYRQSLGQGLEFLIYFQGNSAPDKSGLPSDRFSAERTGGSVSTLTIQRTQQEDSAVYLCASSLGVASGIARETQYFGPGTRLLVL.

CDR3 nucleotides: TGCGCCAGCAGCTCTCTACTAGCGGGCCTCTCCTACAATGAGCAGTTCTTC. It encodes CASSSLLAGLSYNEQFF. The chain recombines TRBV4-1 with TRBJ2-1, with 9 bases identical to TRBD2. The CDR3 covers 17 residues. Germline V gives CDR1 MGHRA, CDR2 YSYEKL. Trimming took 5 bases from V and 0 from J; bases not matched to a gene: 8.

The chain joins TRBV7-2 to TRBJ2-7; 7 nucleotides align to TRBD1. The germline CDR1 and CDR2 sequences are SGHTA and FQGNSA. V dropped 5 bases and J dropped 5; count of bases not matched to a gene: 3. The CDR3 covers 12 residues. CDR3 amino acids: CASSQTGDEQYF. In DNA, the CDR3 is TGTGCCAGCAGCCAAACAGGGGACGAGCAGTACTTC. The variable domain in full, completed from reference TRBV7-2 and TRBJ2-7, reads GAGVSQSPSNKVTEKGKDVELRCDPISGHTALYWYRQSLGQGLEFLIYFQGNSAPDKSGLPSDRFSAERTGGSVSTLTIQRTQQEDSAVYLCASSQTGDEQYFGPGTRLTVT.

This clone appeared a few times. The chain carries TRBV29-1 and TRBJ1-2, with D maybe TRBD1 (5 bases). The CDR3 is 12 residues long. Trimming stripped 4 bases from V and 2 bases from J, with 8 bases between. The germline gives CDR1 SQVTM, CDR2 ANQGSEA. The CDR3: CSVVPGNYGYTF. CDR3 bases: TGCAGCGTTGTACCAGGGAACTATGGCTACACCTTC.

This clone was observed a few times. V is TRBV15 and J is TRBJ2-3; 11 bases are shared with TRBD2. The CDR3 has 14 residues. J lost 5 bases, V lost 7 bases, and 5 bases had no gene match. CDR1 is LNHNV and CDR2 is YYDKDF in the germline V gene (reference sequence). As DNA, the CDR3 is TGTGCCACCACCTCCGGGACTAGCGGAGATACGCAGTATTTT. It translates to CATTSGTSGDTQYF.

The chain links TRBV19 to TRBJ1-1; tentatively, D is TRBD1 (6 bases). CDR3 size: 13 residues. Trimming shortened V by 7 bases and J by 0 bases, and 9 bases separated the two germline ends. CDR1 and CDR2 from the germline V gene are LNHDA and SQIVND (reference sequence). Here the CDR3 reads CASMGAVNTEAFF. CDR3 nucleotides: TGTGCCAGTATGGGGGCCGTGAACACTGAAGCTTTCTTT.

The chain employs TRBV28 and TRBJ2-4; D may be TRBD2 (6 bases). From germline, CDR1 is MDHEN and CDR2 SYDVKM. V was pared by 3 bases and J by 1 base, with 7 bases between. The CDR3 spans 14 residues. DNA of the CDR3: TGTGCCAGCAGTTTTGGGGGGGCCAAAAACATTCAGTACTTC. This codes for CASSFGGAKNIQYF.

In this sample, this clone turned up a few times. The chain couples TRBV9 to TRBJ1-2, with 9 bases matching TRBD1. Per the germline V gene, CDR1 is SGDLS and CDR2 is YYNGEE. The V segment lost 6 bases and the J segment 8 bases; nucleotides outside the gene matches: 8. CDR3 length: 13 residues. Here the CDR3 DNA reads TGTGCCAGCAACAAACAGGGGGCGGAGGGCTACACCTTC. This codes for CASNKQGAEGYTF.

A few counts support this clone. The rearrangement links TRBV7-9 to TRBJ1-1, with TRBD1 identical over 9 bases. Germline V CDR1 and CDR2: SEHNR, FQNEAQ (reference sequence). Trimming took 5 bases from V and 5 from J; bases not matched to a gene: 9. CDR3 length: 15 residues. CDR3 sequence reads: CASSPSGTGITEAFF. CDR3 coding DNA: TGTGCCAGCAGCCCGTCCGGGACAGGGATTACTGAAGCTTTCTTT.

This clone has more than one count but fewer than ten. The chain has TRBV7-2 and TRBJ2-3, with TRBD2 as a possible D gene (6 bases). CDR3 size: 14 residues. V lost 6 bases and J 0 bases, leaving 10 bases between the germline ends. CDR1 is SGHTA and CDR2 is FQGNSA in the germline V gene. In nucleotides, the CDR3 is TGTGCCAGCAGTCAAGGAGGGAGCACAGATACGCAGTATTTT. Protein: CASSQGGSTDTQYF. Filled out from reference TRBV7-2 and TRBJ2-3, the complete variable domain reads GAGVSQSPSNKVTEKGKDVELRCDPISGHTALYWYRQSLGQGLEFLIYFQGNSAPDKSGLPSDRFSAERTGGSVSTLTIQRTQQEDSAVYLCASSQGGSTDTQYFGPGTRLTVL.

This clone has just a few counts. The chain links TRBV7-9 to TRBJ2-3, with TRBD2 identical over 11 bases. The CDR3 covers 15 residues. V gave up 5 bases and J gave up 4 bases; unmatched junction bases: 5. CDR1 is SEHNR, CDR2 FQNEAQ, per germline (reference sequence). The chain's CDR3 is CASSQTSGIPDTQYF. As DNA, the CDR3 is TGTGCCAGCAGCCAGACTAGCGGGATTCCAGATACGCAGTATTTT.

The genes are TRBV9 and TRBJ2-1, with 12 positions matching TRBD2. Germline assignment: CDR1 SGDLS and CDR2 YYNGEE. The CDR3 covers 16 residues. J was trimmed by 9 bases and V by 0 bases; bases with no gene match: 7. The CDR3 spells CASSVGGGLAGGEQFF. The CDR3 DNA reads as TGTGCCAGCAGCGTAGGAGGGGGACTAGCGGGCGGTGAGCAGTTCTTC.

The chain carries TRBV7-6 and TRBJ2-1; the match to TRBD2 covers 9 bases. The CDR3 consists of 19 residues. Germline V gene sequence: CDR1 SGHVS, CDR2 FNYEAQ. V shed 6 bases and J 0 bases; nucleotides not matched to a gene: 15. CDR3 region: CASRYSGSKNVSSYNEQFF. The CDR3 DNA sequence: TGTGCCAGCAGGTATAGCGGGAGCAAAAACGTGAGCTCCTACAATGAGCAGTTCTTC.

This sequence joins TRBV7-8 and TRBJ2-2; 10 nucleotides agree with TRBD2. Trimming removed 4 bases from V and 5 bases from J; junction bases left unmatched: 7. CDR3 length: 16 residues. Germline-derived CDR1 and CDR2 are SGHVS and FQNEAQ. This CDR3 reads CASSYQRGGPTGELFF. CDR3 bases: TGTGCCAGCAGCTACCAGCGGGGGGGCCCGACCGGGGAGCTGTTTTTT.

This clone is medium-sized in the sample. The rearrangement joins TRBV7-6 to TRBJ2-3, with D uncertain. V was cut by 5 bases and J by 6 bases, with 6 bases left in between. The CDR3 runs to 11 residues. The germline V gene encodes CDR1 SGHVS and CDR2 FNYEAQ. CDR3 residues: CASSLQDTQYF. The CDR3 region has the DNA TGTGCCAGCAGCCTACAGGATACGCAGTATTTT.

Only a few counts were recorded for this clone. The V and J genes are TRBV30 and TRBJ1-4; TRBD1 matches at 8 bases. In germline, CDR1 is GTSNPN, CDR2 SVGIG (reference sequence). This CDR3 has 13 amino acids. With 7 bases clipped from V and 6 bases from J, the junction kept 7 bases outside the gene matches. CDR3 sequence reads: CALFLTGDEKLFF. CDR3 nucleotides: TGTGCCTTGTTCCTGACAGGGGATGAAAAACTGTTTTTT.

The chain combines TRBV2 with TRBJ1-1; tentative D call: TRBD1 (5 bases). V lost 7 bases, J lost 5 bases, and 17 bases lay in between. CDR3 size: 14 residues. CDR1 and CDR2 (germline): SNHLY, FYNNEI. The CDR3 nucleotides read TGTGCCAGCACCCTCGGCAGGGAGGGGACTGAAGCTTTCTTT. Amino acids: CASTLGREGTEAFF.

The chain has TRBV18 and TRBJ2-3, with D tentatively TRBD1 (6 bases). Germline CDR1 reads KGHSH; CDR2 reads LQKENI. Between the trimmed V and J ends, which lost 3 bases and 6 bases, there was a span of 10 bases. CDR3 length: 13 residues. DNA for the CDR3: TGTGCCAGCTCACCGACAGGTGTCGATACGCAGTATTTT. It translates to CASSPTGVDTQYF.

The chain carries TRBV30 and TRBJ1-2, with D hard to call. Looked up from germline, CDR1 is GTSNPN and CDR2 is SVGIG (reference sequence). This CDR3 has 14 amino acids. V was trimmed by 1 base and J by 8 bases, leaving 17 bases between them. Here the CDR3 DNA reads TGTGCCTGGAGTGAGTCTTGGGAGAGCAGGGGCTACACCTTC. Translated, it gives CAWSESWESRGYTF.

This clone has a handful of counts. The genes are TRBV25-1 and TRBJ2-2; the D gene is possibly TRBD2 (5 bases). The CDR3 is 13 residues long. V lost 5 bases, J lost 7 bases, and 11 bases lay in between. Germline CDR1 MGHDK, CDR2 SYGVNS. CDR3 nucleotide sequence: TGTGCCAGCAGTTGGGAGCCCGGCGGGGAGCTGTTTTTT. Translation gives CASSWEPGGELFF.

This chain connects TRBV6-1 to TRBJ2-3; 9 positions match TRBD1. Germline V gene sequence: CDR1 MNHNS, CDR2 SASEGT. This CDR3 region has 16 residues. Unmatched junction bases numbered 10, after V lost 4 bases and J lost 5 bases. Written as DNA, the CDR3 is TGTGCCAGCAGTGTTAACCCCGGGACAGGGCAAGATACGCAGTATTTT. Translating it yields CASSVNPGTGQDTQYF.

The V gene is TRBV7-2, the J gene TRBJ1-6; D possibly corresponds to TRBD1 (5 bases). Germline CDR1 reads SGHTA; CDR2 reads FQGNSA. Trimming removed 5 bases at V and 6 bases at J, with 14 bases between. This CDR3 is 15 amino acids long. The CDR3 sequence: CASSPLRGGNSPLHF. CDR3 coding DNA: TGTGCCAGCAGCCCATTACGGGGGGGTAATTCACCCCTCCACTTT. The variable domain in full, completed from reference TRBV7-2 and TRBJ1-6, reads GAGVSQSPSNKVTEKGKDVELRCDPISGHTALYWYRQSLGQGLEFLIYFQGNSAPDKSGLPSDRFSAERTGGSVSTLTIQRTQQEDSAVYLCASSPLRGGNSPLHFGNGTRLTVT.

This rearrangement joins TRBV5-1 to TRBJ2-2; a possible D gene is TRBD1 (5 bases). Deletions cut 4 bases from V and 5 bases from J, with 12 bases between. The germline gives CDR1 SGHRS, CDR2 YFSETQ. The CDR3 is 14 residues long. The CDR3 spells CASSATVNTGELFF. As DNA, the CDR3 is TGCGCCAGCAGCGCGACAGTGAATACCGGGGAGCTGTTTTTT.

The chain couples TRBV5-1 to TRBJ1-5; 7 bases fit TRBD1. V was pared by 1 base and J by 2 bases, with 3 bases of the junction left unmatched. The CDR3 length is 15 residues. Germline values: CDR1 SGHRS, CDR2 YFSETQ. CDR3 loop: CASSLQGQRNQPQHF. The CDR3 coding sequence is TGCGCCAGCAGCTTGCAGGGACAGCGCAATCAGCCCCAGCATTTT.

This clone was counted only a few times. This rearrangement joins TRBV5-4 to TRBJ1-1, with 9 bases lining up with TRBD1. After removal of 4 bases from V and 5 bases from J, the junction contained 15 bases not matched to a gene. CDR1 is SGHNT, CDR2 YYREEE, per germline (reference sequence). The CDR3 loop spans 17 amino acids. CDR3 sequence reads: CASSSDSGTGRETEAFF. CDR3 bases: TGTGCCAGCAGCAGCGACTCCGGGACAGGGAGGGAGACTGAAGCTTTCTTT.

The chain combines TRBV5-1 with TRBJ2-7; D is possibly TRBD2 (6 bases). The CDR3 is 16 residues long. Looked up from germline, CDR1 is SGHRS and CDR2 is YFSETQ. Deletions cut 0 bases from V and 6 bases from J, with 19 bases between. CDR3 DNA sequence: TGCGCCAGCAGCTTGGGTGGAGGGACCCCGAGGGGCGAGCAGTACTTC. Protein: CASSLGGGTPRGEQYF.

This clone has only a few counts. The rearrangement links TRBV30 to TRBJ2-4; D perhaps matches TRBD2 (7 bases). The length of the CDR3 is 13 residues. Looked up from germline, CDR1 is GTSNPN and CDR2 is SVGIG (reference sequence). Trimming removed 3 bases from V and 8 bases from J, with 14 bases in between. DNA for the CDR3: TGTGCCTGGAGCAGGGGAGGGTGGGACATTCAGTACTTC. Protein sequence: CAWSRGGWDIQYF. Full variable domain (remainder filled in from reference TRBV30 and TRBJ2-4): SQTIHQWPATLVQPVGSPLSLECTVEGTSNPNLYWYRQAAGRGLQLLFYSVGIGQISSEVPQNLSASRPQDRQFILSSKKLLLSDSGFYLCAWSRGGWDIQYFGAGTRLSVL.